These T cell receptor beta chains were read from a single sample in a study of Ad26.COV2.S vaccination and SARS-CoV-2 variants. Sequencing used immunoSEQ multiplex PCR; TCRdb keeps in-frame clones, though not all of them. The repertoire holds hundreds of thousands of clones, with 75% to 90% as singletons. The sequences come from peripheral blood, collected in a trial of Ad26.COV2.S vaccine versus placebo. Receptors originate from a person aged 18-60 years who received the Ad26.COV2.S COVID-19 vaccine or a placebo. Both conserved end residues are part of each CDR3. D genes are given only for firm matches. Only part of the rows carry a size: once, few, many, or a class if the clone is expanded.

J	V	D	size	DNA	CDR3
TRBJ1-2	TRBV6-5	NA	NA	TGTGCCAGCAGATCCCCCCGAGGAGGCCACTATGGCTACACCTTC	CASRSPRGGHYGYTF
TRBJ2-3	TRBV7-2	NA	once	TGTGCCAGCAGCTTCGGGGACGTTTATACGCAGTATTTT	CASSFGDVYTQYF
TRBJ2-5	TRBV7-8	TRBD1	NA	TGTGCCAGCAGCTACCAGGGACAGGGGGGGGAGACCCAGTACTTC	CASSYQGQGGETQYF
TRBJ1-3	TRBV4-2	NA	NA	TGTGCCAGCAGCCACCATGAGAACACCATATATTTT	CASSHHENTIYF
TRBJ1-1	TRBV5-1	TRBD1	NA	TGCGCCAGCAGCCCCGGGACAGGGCTCACTGAAGCTTTCTTT	CASSPGTGLTEAFF
TRBJ1-1	TRBV5-4	NA	NA	TGTGCCAGCAGCTTGGGGGTGGGGCTGGGGACTGAAGCTTTCTTT	CASSLGVGLGTEAFF
TRBJ2-5	TRBV7-9	NA	NA	TGTGCCAGCAGTCGTTCAATTGAGACCCAGTACTTC	CASSRSIETQYF
TRBJ1-5	TRBV6-5	NA	NA	TGTGCCAGCAGTTTAGGATTTGGCAATCAGCCCCAGCATTTT	CASSLGFGNQPQHF
TRBJ1-1	TRBV3-1/TRBV3-2	NA	NA	TGTGCCAGCAGCCCAAACGGACGGCCGAACACTGAAGCTTTCTTT	CASSPNGRPNTEAFF
TRBJ1-1	TRBV6-2/TRBV6-3	NA	NA	TGTGCCAGCAGTTACTCAGGGGGCACTGAAGCTTTCTTT	CASSYSGGTEAFF
TRBJ1-2	TRBV18	NA	few	TGTGCCAGCTCACCAATTGACGAGGAGGGCTACACCTTC	CASSPIDEEGYTF
TRBJ2-5	TRBV6-5	TRBD1	NA	TGTGCCAGTAAGATACCAGGGGGCCAAGAGACCCAGTACTTC	CASKIPGGQETQYF
TRBJ2-2	TRBV4-2	TRBD2	once	TGTGCCAGCAGCCAAGGACTAGCGGGAGTCGCCGGGGAGCTGTTTTTT	CASSQGLAGVAGELFF
TRBJ2-2	TRBV25-1	TRBD2	once	TGTGCCAGCACTGGGCTAGCGGGGGCGTTCAGAAACACCGGGGAGCTGTTTTTT	CASTGLAGAFRNTGELFF
TRBJ2-3	TRBV4-3	NA	NA	TGCGCCAGCAGCCCTGTTCAGGGAGATACGCAGTATTTT	CASSPVQGDTQYF
TRBJ1-2	TRBV7-2	NA	NA	TGTGCCAGCAGCTTGGAAGGGCTGGGTACTAGAGGCTACACCTTC	CASSLEGLGTRGYTF
TRBJ2-5	TRBV19	NA	NA	TGTGCCAGTAGCGGGACTTCCCAAGAGACCCAGTACTTC	CASSGTSQETQYF
TRBJ2-1	TRBV29-1	TRBD2	NA	TGCAGCGCCCTCGGGGGGGTGGGGTATAATGAGCAGTTCTTC	CSALGGVGYNEQFF
TRBJ2-3	TRBV5-8	NA	NA	TGTGCCAGCAGCTTGGAAGTTTCCCCAAAAACTAGCACAGATACGCAGTATTTT	CASSLEVSPKTSTDTQYF
TRBJ2-7	TRBV15	TRBD1	NA	TGTGCCACCAGCAGAGGTTCCGGGACAGGGGCGCCCTACGAGCAGTACTTC	CATSRGSGTGAPYEQYF
TRBJ1-6	TRBV5-1	NA	NA	TGCGCCAGCAGCTTGGTCGTGGGGGAATCACCCCTCCACTTT	CASSLVVGESPLHF
TRBJ2-7	TRBV7-9	NA	NA	TGTGCCAGCAGCTTAGGATCAGTCTCCTTGTGGGAGCAGTACTTC	CASSLGSVSLWEQYF
TRBJ1-2	TRBV5-8	NA	NA	TGTGCCAGCAGCTTGGACATCGGGGGTGGCTACACCTTC	CASSLDIGGGYTF
TRBJ2-3	TRBV9	NA	NA	TGTGCCAGCAGCGTACGGGCGGCCCTTAGCACAGATACGCAGTATTTT	CASSVRAALSTDTQYF
TRBJ1-6	TRBV5-5	NA	NA	TGTGCCAGCAGCTTGGAAGGGGGACTACGGAATTCACCCCTCCACTTT	CASSLEGGLRNSPLHF
TRBJ1-5	TRBV6-2/TRBV6-3	NA	NA	TGTGCCAGCAGTTTTTGGCAGAATAGCAATCAGCCCCAGCATTTT	CASSFWQNSNQPQHF
TRBJ1-2	TRBV4-1	NA	NA	TGCGCCAGCAGCCAGATAACCTCGGGGCACTATGGCTACACCTTC	CASSQITSGHYGYTF
TRBJ2-1	TRBV7-2	TRBD2	NA	TGTGCCAGCAGCTACTTGGGACTAGCGGCTTTCTACAATGAGCAGTTCTTC	CASSYLGLAAFYNEQFF
TRBJ2-2	TRBV12-3/TRBV12-4	NA	NA	TGTGCCAGCAGCCATAACACCGGGGAGCTGTTTTTT	CASSHNTGELFF
TRBJ1-2	TRBV7-9	NA	NA	TGTGCCAGCAGCCCAGGCCGGGGGATCTTCTATGGCTACACCTTC	CASSPGRGIFYGYTF
TRBJ2-1	TRBV11-2	TRBD2	NA	TGTGCCAGCAGTACACCTATGCGCGGGAGTGGTAATGAGCAGTTCTTC	CASSTPMRGSGNEQFF
TRBJ2-3	TRBV3-1/TRBV3-2	NA	NA	TGTGCCAGCAGCCGCTACACAGATACGCAGTATTTT	CASSRYTDTQYF
TRBJ1-1	TRBV6-6	NA	NA	TGTGCCAGCAGTGCGCTACCCGTAGGTCTCTCTGAAGCTTTCTTT	CASSALPVGLSEAFF
TRBJ2-5	TRBV6-4	NA	once	TGTGCCAGCAGTGAGGGCTGGGGGCCAGAGACCCAGTACTTC	CASSEGWGPETQYF
TRBJ2-1	TRBV5-4	NA	NA	TGTGCCAGCAGACTGAATCGCCTTTACAATGAGCAGTTCTTC	CASRLNRLYNEQFF
TRBJ2-1	TRBV4-1	TRBD2	NA	TGCGCCAGCAGCCAAGGATTTAAGGAAGTGGGACTAGCGGTTAGAAATGAGCAGTTCTTC	CASSQGFKEVGLAVRNEQFF
TRBJ1-1	TRBV6-5	NA	NA	TGTGCCAGCAGTTTAGGACCTCGCTCAGGAGCTTTCTTT	CASSLGPRSGAFF
TRBJ2-1	TRBV5-6	NA	NA	TGTGCCAGCAGCTTGGAACTAGCCTACAATGAGCAGTTCTTC	CASSLELAYNEQFF
TRBJ2-3	TRBV19	TRBD2	NA	TGTGCCAGTAGTAAAGTTGAGCGGGGACCATTCAGGGTGCAGTATTTT	CASSKVERGPFRVQYF
TRBJ2-3	TRBV7-9	TRBD2	NA	TGTGCCAGCACCCCGAGACCGCCCCGGGAGGGAAATACGCAGTATTTT	CASTPRPPREGNTQYF
TRBJ1-4	TRBV7-9	NA	NA	TGTGCCAGCAGCTTAGATGGAGGCGGTGAAGAAAAACTGTTTTTT	CASSLDGGGEEKLFF
TRBJ1-3	TRBV28	TRBD1	NA	TGTGCCAGCAGTACAGGGGGATTTGCTGGAAACACCATATATTTT	CASSTGGFAGNTIYF
TRBJ1-3	TRBV5-1	NA	NA	TGCGCCAGCAGCCCGAGGCAGGGCTCTGGAAACACCATATATTTT	CASSPRQGSGNTIYF
TRBJ1-1	TRBV27	NA	NA	TGTGCCAGCAGTTTATACAGTTGGACTGAAGCTTTCTTT	CASSLYSWTEAFF
TRBJ2-2	TRBV19	NA	NA	TGTGCCAGTAGTCCCGGGGTGGCGGGGCGGGGCACCGGGGAGCTGTTTTTT	CASSPGVAGRGTGELFF
TRBJ2-7	TRBV5-1	NA	NA	TGCGCCAGCAGCTTGACGGCCGGCTCCTACGAGCAGTACTTC	CASSLTAGSYEQYF
TRBJ2-3	TRBV4-3	NA	NA	TGCGCCAGCAGCCAATTGATTAGCGCTAGCACAGATACGCAGTATTTT	CASSQLISASTDTQYF
TRBJ1-6	TRBV19	NA	NA	TGTGCCAGTAGTATTACTGGGGTCTATAATTCACCCCTCCACTTT	CASSITGVYNSPLHF
TRBJ2-5	TRBV19	NA	NA	TGTGCCAGTAGTGTCCCTGAGGGGCAGGGAGAGACCCAGTACTTC	CASSVPEGQGETQYF